The 11 T cell receptor beta chains below come from one sample, sequenced in a study of T cells after yellow fever vaccination (dated by TCRdb to about 2019). Read against the paper, the sample's treatment or condition label means: live attenuated yellow fever vaccine strain. Libraries were built with 5' RACE. Sequenced using an Illumina NovaSeq 6000. TCRdb's own reprocessing of the public reads used fastp at Q25 and MiXCR and kept productive beta chains. Each entry merges the rows of one CDR3 protein and shows their most common DNA and genes. This sample comprises some 300,000 distinct CDR3 sequences, around 10% of them detected only once. The ten largest clonotypes hold around 3.5% of the sample. Material: CD4+ T cells sorted from PBMCs, obtained 5 days after the yellow fever booster vaccination. The receptors come from a man aged 18 to 29 who received the YFV17D yellow fever vaccine.

This clonotype was detected only a few times. This rearrangement joins TRBV6-5 to TRBJ1-1, with TRBD1 as a possible D gene (5 bases). The CDR3 spans 15 residues. Trimming stripped 5 bases from V and 1 base from J, with 14 bases between. From germline, CDR1 is MNHEY and CDR2 SVGAGI. The CDR3 spells CASSQPTVGNTEAFF. The CDR3 DNA sequence: TGTGCCAGCAGTCAACCGACAGTGGGGAACACTGAAGCTTTCTTT.

This clonotype was found many times. The rearrangement uses TRBV29-1 and TRBJ1-1; no definite D call. Germline CDR1 and CDR2: SQVTM and ANQGSEA. The V end was cut by 2 bases, the J end by 1 base, with 8 bases between. CDR3 length: 13 amino acids. The CDR3 DNA sequence: TGCAGCGTTGAAAGGGATAGGAACACTGAAGCTTTCTTT. Translating gives CSVERDRNTEAFF.

This chain links TRBV6-6 with TRBJ2-7; D gene unclear. The CDR3 sequence is 12 residues long. Trimming took off 5 bases at V and 4 bases at J, with 9 bases between the two ends. Germline V gene data show CDR1 as MNHNY and CDR2 as SVGAGI (reference sequence). The CDR3 region is CASSTPLYEQYF. Here the CDR3 DNA reads TGTGCCAGCAGTACCCCTCTATACGAGCAGTACTTC.

This clonotype was counted ten times or more. This chain uses TRBV18 with TRBJ2-7, with a tentative D call TRBD1 (5 bases). With 2 bases removed from V and 4 bases from J, the gap between germline ends came to 9 bases. Looked up from germline, CDR1 is KGHSH and CDR2 is LQKENI. This CDR3 spans 13 amino acids. The CDR3 nucleotides are TGTGCCAGCTCACCAGGGGCAGAGTACGAGCAGTACTTC. This codes for CASSPGAEYEQYF.

This clonotype was counted at least ten times. This chain joins TRBV4-2 and TRBJ2-1; unclear D gene. The CDR3 contains 14 residues. Germline lookup yields CDR1 LGHNA and CDR2 YNFKEQ. Trimming shortened V by 2 bases and J by 9 bases, and 14 bases separated the two germline ends. This chain's CDR3 is CASSQSNGLGEQFF. CDR3 nucleotides: TGTGCCAGCAGCCAATCGAACGGGCTGGGTGAGCAGTTCTTC.

The chain employs TRBV4-3 and TRBJ1-5; a possible D gene is TRBD1 (5 bases). Germline values: CDR1 LGHNA, CDR2 YSLEER. Deletions cut 0 bases from V and 7 bases from J, with 10 bases between. The length of the CDR3 is 14 residues. CDR3 coding DNA: TGCGCCAGCAGCCAAGAGGCCAGGGAACAGCCCCAGCATTTT. This translates into CASSQEAREQPQHF.

The sample holds many counts of this clonotype. This sequence joins TRBV29-1 and TRBJ2-1; 14 bases are a match to TRBD2. The junction had 6 bases not matched to a gene; V was cut back by 7 bases and J by 1 base. Germline V gene lookup returns CDR1 SQVTM and CDR2 ANQGSEA. The CDR3 has 16 amino acids. As DNA, the CDR3 is TGCAGCGCTGGGACTAGCGGGGGCCATTCCTACAATGAGCAGTTCTTC. Amino acids: CSAGTSGGHSYNEQFF.

This clonotype was detected only a few times. This sequence joins TRBV7-8 and TRBJ2-5; 8 positions agree with TRBD1. Germline V gene lookup returns CDR1 SGHVS and CDR2 FQNEAQ. There are 15 residues in the CDR3. The junction had 9 bases not matched to a gene; V was cut back by 6 bases and J by 3 bases. The CDR3 loop is CASRTDRAGKETQYF. The CDR3 DNA reads TGTGCCAGCAGGACGGACAGGGCCGGGAAAGAGACCCAGTACTTC.

This clonotype has more than one count but fewer than ten. This CDR3 fails to terminate in the conserved phenylalanine or tryptophan, so it likely reflects a read error. The DNA is left out, because the CDR3 cannot be placed on it with certainty; the CDR3 is given as TCRdb lists it. This chain links TRBV14 with TRBJ1-1; TRBD1, the table's D call, lacks a check against the DNA. The CDR3 spans 11 residues, counting both ends. Germline CDR1 and CDR2: SGHDN and FVKESK. CDR3: CASSQDIGPLG.

The rearrangement links TRBV7-6 to TRBJ1-4; the D is unclear. Germline loops: CDR1 SGHVS, CDR2 FNYEAQ. V was cut by 3 bases and J by 0 bases, with 8 bases left in between. There are 15 residues in the CDR3. The CDR3 spells CASSFSVTTNEKLFF. In nucleotides, the CDR3 is TGTGCCAGCAGCTTTTCAGTGACAACTAATGAAAAACTGTTTTTT.

This chain links TRBV19 with TRBJ2-2; either TRBD1 or TRBD2 may fit D (5 bases each). CDR3 size: 16 residues. Between the trimmed V and J ends, which lost 3 bases and 2 bases, there was a span of 13 bases. From germline, CDR1 is LNHDA and CDR2 SQIVND (reference sequence). CDR3 nucleotides: TGTGCCAGTAGTATTTCGGGGCCCATTAACACCGGGGAGCTGTTTTTT. Translation gives CASSISGPINTGELFF.